This T cell receptor beta chain was found in a study of identical twins (dated by TCRdb to 2016 to 2017). About the study as a whole: TCR alpha and beta repertoires from monozygotic twins, unrelated adults of various ages and cord blood were deep-sequenced to test whether fetal clonotypes persist. To rule out contamination, the twin experiments were replicated at different times with different library preparation protocols. Study-level results and caveats: Abundant cord blood beta clonotypes carried fewer insertions; young adult naive repertoires showed a weaker similar trend, while memory repertoires showed none. Recombination models systematically underestimated out-of-frame TCR alpha sharing in monozygotic twins but agreed with sharing between unrelated individuals. Invariant T cells such as MAIT and iNKT could partly confound zero-insertion analyses, though diverse VJ usage argued against this for most clonotypes. Excess twin sharing in beta out-of-frame sequences was weaker because fewer shared sequences lowered the signal-to-noise ratio. Compared with coincidental sharing between unrelated individuals, an excess of low generation-probability sequences was observed among out-of-frame TCR alpha sequences shared between twins. Because the same donors could not be followed over many years, conclusions were based on cross-sectional statistical analysis.

Library creation used 5' RACE. Sequencing relied on an Illumina HiSeq 2000. Template switching introduced a universal primer binding site; the final cDNA contained a unique molecular identifier, enabling accurate counting of TCR cDNA molecules. Specific primers in the conserved constant-segment region were used to synthesize first-strand cDNA for TCR alpha and beta chains. To control for contamination, every cDNA library carried two barcodes: a SMART-Mk sample barcode plus Illumina barcodes. Two successive PCR steps introduced TruSeq adapter sequences along with Illumina sample barcodes. Sequencing of the TCR alpha and beta cDNA libraries was done on the Illumina HiSeq platform using custom primers. The published analysis was carried out like this. Unique molecular identifiers were extracted from raw reads with MiGEC, and CDR3 positions were determined with MiXCR. For each individual, recombination models were inferred using an EM algorithm with the repgenHMM and IGoR tools. Shared clonotype analysis was performed with the tcR package in R, normalizing sharing by the product of cloneset sizes. To study raw recombination free of thymic and clonal selection effects, out-of-frame nonproductive sequences were analyzed. Using fastp at Q25 and MiXCR, TCRdb reprocessed the public reads and kept productive beta chains. Every CDR3 protein is listed once, alongside the most common genes and DNA of its rows. TCRdb's processing, not the authors' own work, is the source of the V and J calls. The sample table holds roughly 500,000 distinct CDR3 sequences, of which 22% were seen once. The ten largest clones capture roughly 0.91% of the sample.

The CDR3 runs 14 residues from the cysteine to the phenylalanine. The sequence is cut down to CDR3 DNA, 42 bases in frame from base 1. Cut back by 6 bases and 2 bases, the V and J ends lie 13 bases apart. CDR1 and CDR2 are drawn from the germline V gene: MGHDK, SYGVNS. This clonotype appeared a few times. Its antigen specificity is not known. Within one base of it there is no much larger clone, and no base qualities were kept. All donors were healthy Caucasians. The twin cohort consisted of three pairs of female monozygotic twins, all aged roughly 18 to 29 years. CD4+ and CD8+ T cell populations were isolated with positive isolation kits from Invitrogen. The same sample was also studied in work on T cells expressing NK-cell markers. The second investigation adds: Under 10 donors provided sorted CD3+CD56+NKG2C+, CD3+CD56+NKG2C- and CD3+CD56-NKG2C+ T-cell subsets, whose TCR beta-chain repertoires were profiled. Among the eight sequenced donors, only one was HCMV-seronegative, while the other seven were HCMV-seropositive. In several experiments an anti-gammadeltaTCR antibody was added to restrict sorting to alphabetaTCR-expressing T cells. For five or six donors, the dominant CD3+CD56+NKG2C+ clonotypes were among the top 10 CD8+ clonotypes and accounted for roughly 1.0-8% of CD8+ T cells. Those dominant clonotypes were again the most abundant among CD3+CD56-NKG2C+ cells in a handful of donors, at about 28.3-65%. Whether the expanded NKG2C-expressing T cell clones were specific for HCMV antigens was left unclear. The study sequenced eight donors, all healthy volunteers chosen at random: three men and five women. HCMV-specific IgG was detected in serum with a commercial ELISA kit to determine HCMV serostatus. Reads were demultiplexed and grouped by UMI with MIGEC, and clonotypes were assembled and quantified with MiTCR. To exclude erroneous sequences, any TCR cDNA sequence not supported by at least two reads was discarded. The tcR package was used for downstream repertoire analysis, and clonotypes were matched between fractions using CDR3 nucleotide sequence together with V segment. VDJmatch was used to annotate antigen specificity against VDJdb, with one amino acid substitution in CDR3 allowed.

The sequence was obtained from a woman aged 18-29 years in good health. The rearrangement joined TRBV25-1 to TRBJ1-2, and the D gene may be TRBD1, 5 bases matching. Source material: CD4+ T cells sorted from blood. The encoded CDR3 is CASREAGDNYGYTF. Here is the DNA: TGTGCCAGCAGGGAAGCGGGGGACAACTATGGCTACACCTTC.